The 32 T cell receptor beta chains reported below all come from one sample, sequenced in a study of cytomegalovirus exposure and HLA in healthy donors. PCR amplification relied on 60 Vbeta primers (plus 13 Jbeta primers). TCRdb keeps only in-frame clones here, not all; method: immunoSEQ multiplex PCR. Counted here are 170,000 or so clones, about four fifths occurring once; the ten biggest clones make up approximately 0.51%. The sample consisted of PBMCs. The receptors come from a woman aged 45 to 65 in good health and CMV-seronegative.

The CDR3 bases are TGTGCCAGCAGTACTACAGGGGAGAACTATGGCTACACCTTC. This encodes CASSTTGENYGYTF. This chain joins TRBV28 and TRBJ1-2, with 7 bases matching TRBD1. The CDR3 is 14 amino acids. CDR1 and CDR2 (germline): MDHEN, SYDVKM. V was clipped by 5 bases and J by 2 bases; unmatched bases: 5.

The V gene is TRBV18, the J gene TRBJ1-2, with D possibly matching TRBD1 (6 bases). Germline-derived CDR1 and CDR2 are KGHSH and LQKENI. V was cut by 3 bases and J by 7 bases, with 24 bases left in between. The CDR3 extends over 17 amino acids. In DNA form, the CDR3 reads TGTGCCAGCTCACCCGTCCTGGACAGTCCTACGTGGTCTGGCTACACCTTC. Its translation is CASSPVLDSPTWSGYTF.

The gene calls are TRBV28 and TRBJ2-7, with unresolved D. The CDR3 runs to 16 residues. The germline CDR1 and CDR2 sequences are MDHEN and SYDVKM. V was shortened by 6 bases and J by 4 bases, with 22 bases between the two germline ends. The CDR3 sequence is CASSSSVSTTSYEQYF. The CDR3 region has the DNA TGTGCCAGCAGCTCTTCTGTGAGCACCACGAGTTACGAGCAGTACTTC. The variable domain in full, with the rest retrieved from reference TRBV28 and TRBJ2-7, is DVKVTQSSRYLVKRTGEKVFLECVQDMDHENMFWYRQDPGLGLRLIYFSYDVKMKEKGDIPEGYSVSREKKERFSLILESASTNQTSMYLCASSSSVSTTSYEQYFGPGTRLTVT.

The CDR3 sequence: CASSPSVGSGGTHNEQFF. DNA for the CDR3: TGTGCCAGCAGCCCTTCCGTTGGTAGCGGGGGGACCCACAATGAGCAGTTCTTC. The chain joins TRBV5-4 to TRBJ2-1, with 10 bases that match TRBD2. Germline trimming cut 4 bases from V and 5 bases from J; bases unmatched to any gene: 15. The V gene's germline CDR1 is SGHNT and CDR2 YYREEE (reference sequence). The CDR3 has 18 residues.

DNA of the CDR3: TGTGCCAGCTCACCGACCCCTACAAGCGCGAACACCGGGGAGCTGTTTTTT. It codes for CASSPTPTSANTGELFF. The gene calls are TRBV18 and TRBJ2-2; no firm D call. Germline CDR1 KGHSH, CDR2 LQKENI. Trimming removed 3 bases from V and 0 bases from J, with 14 bases in between. This CDR3 comprises 17 residues.

V usage is TRBV7-2 and J usage is TRBJ1-5, with a tentative D call TRBD1 (6 bases). Trimming took off 5 bases at V and 7 bases at J, with 12 bases between the two ends. The CDR3 covers 13 residues. Germline CDR1 and CDR2: SGHTA and FQGNSA. CDR3 in DNA: TGTGCCAGCAGCAGCCAGGGGTACCAGCCCCAGCATTTT. Translated: CASSSQGYQPQHF.

The rearrangement uses TRBV4-3 and TRBJ2-7; 10 bases are a match to TRBD2. This CDR3 spans 18 amino acids. V was clipped by 0 bases and J by 6 bases; unmatched bases: 14. Germline values: CDR1 LGHNA, CDR2 YSLEER. The CDR3 bases are TGCGCCAGCAGCCAAGAAGGTCCGAGCGGGGGGGCCGAGTTCGAGCAGTACTTC. This encodes CASSQEGPSGGAEFEQYF.

The V call is TRBV27, the J call TRBJ1-2, with D unresolved. The CDR3 consists of 12 residues. Germline values: CDR1 MNHEY, CDR2 SMNVEV (reference sequence). The V gene lost 7 bases and the J gene lost 5 bases, with 11 bases spanning the gap. The CDR3 sequence is CASKNSGYGYTF. The CDR3 DNA follows: TGTGCCAGCAAAAACTCCGGGTATGGCTACACCTTC.

The chain combines TRBV28 with TRBJ2-3; no firm D call. The CDR3 contains 16 residues. Germline loops: CDR1 MDHEN, CDR2 SYDVKM. Trimming stripped 5 bases from V and 3 bases from J, with 18 bases between. Here the CDR3 DNA reads TGTGCCAGCAGTCCCCGCGGTAACCAACTGACAGATACGCAGTATTTT. Protein: CASSPRGNQLTDTQYF.

This CDR3 is CASSKNLQGSNQPQHF. The CDR3 bases are TGTGCCAGCAGCAAAAATTTACAGGGGTCCAATCAGCCCCAGCATTTT. The chain is built from TRBV21-1 and TRBJ1-5; no DNA check was done on the table's D call, TRBD1. TRBV21-1 constitutes a pseudogene. This CDR3 comprises 16 residues.

This clone appeared a few times. The chain is built from TRBV27 and TRBJ2-2; 8 bases match TRBD2. Germline CDR1 MNHEY, CDR2 SMNVEV (reference sequence). Trimming cost V 6 bases and J 0 bases; bases outside gene matches: 3. This CDR3 contains 15 residues. This chain's CDR3 is CASRLAGTNTGELFF. As DNA, the CDR3 is TGTGCCAGCAGATTAGCGGGAACGAACACCGGGGAGCTGTTTTTT.

The rearrangement links TRBV27 to TRBJ2-2; tentatively, D is TRBD2 (5 bases). The ends were cut back, 6 bases at V and 1 base at J, with 9 bases in the middle. Germline V gene lookup returns CDR1 MNHEY and CDR2 SMNVEV (reference sequence). CDR3 size: 14 residues. Written as DNA, the CDR3 is TGTGCCAGCAGCTCCGGGATGAACACCGGGGAGCTGTTTTTT. Protein sequence: CASSSGMNTGELFF.

This chain connects TRBV27 to TRBJ1-1; D is unclear. Germline loops: CDR1 MNHEY, CDR2 SMNVEV (reference sequence). The CDR3 runs to 15 residues. V was trimmed by 2 bases and J by 1 base, leaving 11 bases between them. The CDR3 protein is CASSLRSSGNTEAFF. CDR3 nucleotide sequence: TGTGCCAGCAGTTTAAGGTCGTCAGGGAACACTGAAGCTTTCTTT.

The V and J genes are TRBV10-3 and TRBJ2-5; 7 bases are a match to TRBD1. Germline V gene sequence: CDR1 ENHRY, CDR2 SYGVKD. The V segment lost 4 bases and the J segment 3 bases; nucleotides outside the gene matches: 2. The CDR3 runs to 13 residues. CDR3 sequence (DNA): TGTGCCATCAGTGGGACAGGCGAAGAGACCCAGTACTTC. This codes for CAISGTGEETQYF.

J is TRBJ2-1 and V is TRBV18; TRBD1 matches 11 bases. Germline CDR1 reads KGHSH; CDR2 reads LQKENI. J gave up 10 bases and V 3 bases, and 11 bases lay outside the gene matches. CDR3 length: 16 residues. The CDR3 reads CASSPPGTGGGGEQFF. Here the CDR3 DNA reads TGTGCCAGCTCACCGCCGGGGACAGGGGGGGGCGGAGAGCAGTTCTTC. Together with reference TRBV18 and TRBJ2-1, the CDR3 gives the full variable domain: NAGVMQNPRHLVRRRGQEARLRCSPMKGHSHVYWYRQLPEEGLKFMVYLQKENIIDESGMPKERFSAEFPKEGPSILRIQQVVRGDSAAYFCASSPPGTGGGGEQFFGPGTRLTVL.

The CDR3 reads CAIARTGYQPQHF. CDR3 DNA: TGTGCCATAGCGCGGACAGGGTATCAGCCCCAGCATTTT. This chain links TRBV28 with TRBJ1-5, with 8 bases matching TRBD1. J gave up 5 bases and V 10 bases, and 7 bases lay outside the gene matches. This CDR3 is 13 amino acids long. CDR1 is MDHEN and CDR2 is SYDVKM in the germline V gene.

The V call is TRBV27, the J call TRBJ2-1; 10 bases agree with TRBD2. Germline CDR1 reads MNHEY; CDR2 reads SMNVEV (reference sequence). Unmatched junction bases numbered 6, after V lost 5 bases and J lost 5 bases. The CDR3 contains 15 residues. CDR3 amino acids: CASSPLAGENNEQFF. As DNA, the CDR3 is TGTGCCAGCAGTCCGCTAGCGGGGGAAAACAATGAGCAGTTCTTC.

The genes are TRBV2 and TRBJ2-5; D is possibly TRBD1 (5 bases). This CDR3 spans 11 amino acids. From germline, CDR1 is SNHLY and CDR2 FYNNEI. The germline V and J ends were trimmed by 8 bases and 4 bases, with 8 bases remaining between them. In DNA form, the CDR3 reads TGTGCCAGCCAGGACATAGAGACCCAGTACTTC. Translation gives CASQDIETQYF.

The count of this clone is one. The V gene is TRBV6-1, the J gene TRBJ2-5; a possible D gene is TRBD1 (6 bases). The J call may be faulty, since TRBJ2-7 better matches the DNA end. This CDR3 spans 13 amino acids. CDR1 and CDR2 (germline): MNHNS, SASEGT. The CDR3 DNA is TGTGCCAGCTTTACAGGGAACTCCTACGAGCAGTACTTC. This codes for CASFTGNSYEQYF.

The genes are TRBV9 and TRBJ1-2; D may be TRBD1 (6 bases). The germline V gene encodes CDR1 SGDLS and CDR2 YYNGEE. The V end was cut by 0 bases, the J end by 8 bases, with 14 bases between. The CDR3 is 14 residues long. The CDR3 region has the DNA TGTGCCAGCAGCGTAGCTTCGGCGGGGGCCGGCTACACCTTC. Translated: CASSVASAGAGYTF.

This chain uses TRBV9 with TRBJ2-2, with 9 bases identical to TRBD1. The CDR3 is made up of 18 amino acids. The J segment lost 1 base and the V segment lost 3 bases, leaving 10 bases of the junction unmatched. The germline V gene has CDR1 SGDLS and CDR2 YYNGEE. CDR3 sequence: CASSANRDRVENTGELFF. The CDR3, as DNA: TGTGCCAGCAGCGCGAATCGGGACAGGGTAGAGAACACCGGGGAGCTGTTTTTT.

The table lists this clone with a count of one. The chain couples TRBV27 to TRBJ2-7, with D perhaps TRBD2 (6 bases). The V end was cut by 2 bases, the J end by 10 bases, with 15 bases between. Germline V lookup: CDR1 MNHEY, CDR2 SMNVEV (reference sequence). The CDR3 consists of 13 residues. CDR3 loop: CASSLLGDWRQYF. Written as DNA, the CDR3 is TGTGCCAGCAGTTTACTTGGGGACTGGCGTCAGTACTTC.

This clone has only a few counts. V usage is TRBV27 and J usage is TRBJ2-6; TRBD1 is a possible D gene (7 bases). The CDR3 sequence is 18 residues long. Germline V gene data show CDR1 as MNHEY and CDR2 as SMNVEV (reference sequence). The V and J ends lost 3 bases and 1 base respectively, with 16 bases between them. The CDR3 protein is CASSFVGQGGSGANVLTF. CDR3 in DNA: TGTGCCAGCAGTTTTGTAGGGCAGGGGGGATCTGGGGCCAACGTCCTGACTTTC.

V usage is TRBV9 and J usage is TRBJ2-1, with 8 bases fitting TRBD2. The CDR3 covers 16 residues. The germline V gene encodes CDR1 SGDLS and CDR2 YYNGEE. The ends lost 0 bases at V and 8 bases at J; junction bases unmatched: 10. This CDR3 reads CASSVAGGRYHDEQFF. CDR3 nucleotides: TGTGCCAGCAGCGTAGCTGGCGGGAGGTACCACGATGAGCAGTTCTTC.

This clone was seen a handful of times. V usage is TRBV28 and J usage is TRBJ2-7, with 9 bases identical to TRBD2. V was pared by 3 bases and J by 3 bases, with 6 bases of the junction left unmatched. Germline V gene data show CDR1 as MDHEN and CDR2 as SYDVKM. The CDR3 is made up of 15 amino acids. The CDR3 region has the DNA TGTGCCAGCAGTTTTCAGCGGGAGGTCCGCTACGAGCAGTACTTC. The encoded protein is CASSFQREVRYEQYF.

This clone was counted once. The chain is built from TRBV5-1 and TRBJ2-7, with 10 bases fitting TRBD1. The CDR3 runs 14 residues. Germline CDR1 SGHRS, CDR2 YFSETQ. Trimming at V came to 4 bases and at J to 3 bases, leaving 4 bases not matched to a gene. The CDR3: CASSPGTGDYEQYF. The CDR3 DNA sequence: TGCGCCAGCAGCCCCGGGACAGGGGACTACGAGCAGTACTTC.

This rearrangement joins TRBV7-2 to TRBJ1-5; D might be TRBD1 (5 bases). Trimming cost V 1 base and J 3 bases, with 10 bases left between them. This CDR3 contains 15 residues. In germline, CDR1 is SGHTA, CDR2 FQGNSA. As DNA, the CDR3 is TGTGCCAGCAGCTTAGTTGGGGCATACAATCAGCCCCAGCATTTT. It specifies CASSLVGAYNQPQHF.

This clone was detected once. This same CDR3 is encoded by further DNA sequences in the sample. The V gene is TRBV9, the J gene TRBJ2-7; D ambiguous. The V gene lost 0 bases and the J gene lost 0 bases, with 4 bases spanning the gap. This CDR3 has 13 amino acids. CDR1 is SGDLS and CDR2 is YYNGEE in the germline V gene. CDR3 nucleotide sequence: TGTGCCAGCAGCGTAGACTCCTCCTACGAGCAGTACTTC. Protein sequence: CASSVDSSYEQYF.

J is TRBJ2-1 and V is TRBV28; 8 bases align to TRBD2. Germline CDR1 and CDR2: MDHEN and SYDVKM. V lost 6 bases to trimming and J lost 1 base; unmatched junction nucleotides: 5. The length of the CDR3 is 15 residues. The DNA for the CDR3 is TGTGCCAGCAGCCCCGGGAGGGATTCCTACAATGAGCAGTTCTTC. It codes for CASSPGRDSYNEQFF.

V is TRBV18 and J is TRBJ1-3; 7 bases agree with TRBD1. The germline V gene has CDR1 KGHSH and CDR2 LQKENI. The V segment lost 3 bases and the J segment 0 bases; nucleotides outside the gene matches: 5. CDR3 length: 16 residues. The CDR3 nucleotides are TGTGCCAGCTCACCCCTAGGGACAGCCTCTGGAAACACCATATATTTT. Residues: CASSPLGTASGNTIYF.

This sequence joins TRBV28 and TRBJ2-7; 9 bases agree with TRBD1. Trimming removed 4 bases from V and 4 bases from J; junction bases left unmatched: 11. The CDR3 loop spans 16 amino acids. Per germline, CDR1 MDHEN and CDR2 SYDVKM. CDR3 sequence (DNA): TGTGCCAGCAGTTCTCACTCGGGACAGGGCAAATACGAGCAGTACTTC. Translation: CASSSHSGQGKYEQYF.

This clone was seen more than once but under ten times. The CDR3 nucleotides are TGTGCCAGCAGCTTACGACAGGCCAAAAACATTCAGTACTTC. Its translation is CASSLRQAKNIQYF. The V call is TRBV7-9, the J call TRBJ2-4; weak D call: TRBD1 (5 bases). CDR3 length: 14 amino acids. Germline values: CDR1 SEHNR, CDR2 FQNEAQ (reference sequence). The V gene lost 2 bases and the J gene lost 1 base, with 6 bases spanning the gap.